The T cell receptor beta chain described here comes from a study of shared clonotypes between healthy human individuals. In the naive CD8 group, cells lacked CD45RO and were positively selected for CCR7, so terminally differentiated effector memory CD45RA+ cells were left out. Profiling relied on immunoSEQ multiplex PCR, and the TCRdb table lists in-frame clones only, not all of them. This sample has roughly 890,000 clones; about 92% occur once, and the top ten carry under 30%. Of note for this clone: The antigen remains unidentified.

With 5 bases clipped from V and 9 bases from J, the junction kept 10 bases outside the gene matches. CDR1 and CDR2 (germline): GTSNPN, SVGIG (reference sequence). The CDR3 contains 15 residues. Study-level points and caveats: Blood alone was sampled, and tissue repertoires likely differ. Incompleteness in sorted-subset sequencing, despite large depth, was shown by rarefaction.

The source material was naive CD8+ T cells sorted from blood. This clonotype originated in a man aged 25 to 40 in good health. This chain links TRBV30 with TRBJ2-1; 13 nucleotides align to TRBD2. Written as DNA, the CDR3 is TGTGCCTGGGGAGTTGAGGGACTAGCGGGATTTGAGCAGTTCTTC. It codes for CAWGVEGLAGFEQFF. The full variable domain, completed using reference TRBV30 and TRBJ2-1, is SQTIHQWPATLVQPVGSPLSLECTVEGTSNPNLYWYRQAAGRGLQLLFYSVGIGQISSEVPQNLSASRPQDRQFILSSKKLLLSDSGFYLCAWGVEGLAGFEQFFGPGTRLTVL.